This passage covers 10 T cell receptor beta chains from one sample sequenced in a study of blood T cell repertoires in COVID-19. Assay used: immunoSEQ multiplex PCR; TCRdb lists only in-frame clones, some missing. The table shows roughly 70,000 clones, with about 91% occurring only once. Specimen: peripheral blood. These receptors were obtained from a human donor with active COVID-19. The donor label of this sample is uncertain.

The chain carries TRBV10-3 and TRBJ1-2; D unresolved. Germline CDR1 ENHRY, CDR2 SYGVKD. V was trimmed by 7 bases and J by 14 bases, leaving 14 bases between them. The CDR3 spans 10 residues. The CDR3 DNA sequence: TGTGCCATCATGGTGTCAGGCCTAACCTTC. Translation: CAIMVSGLTF.

J is TRBJ2-7 and V is TRBV19, with 7 bases aligning to TRBD2. This CDR3 has 14 amino acids. The germline CDR1 and CDR2 sequences are LNHDA and SQIVND (reference sequence). Trimming cost V 2 bases and J 1 base; bases outside gene matches: 2. The CDR3 here is CASSIKGGSYEQYF. CDR3 sequence (DNA): TGTGCCAGTAGTATAAAGGGAGGGTCCTACGAGCAGTACTTC.

The V call is TRBV7-7, the J call TRBJ2-7, with 9 bases identical to TRBD2. The CDR3 consists of 15 residues. V was clipped by 5 bases and J by 6 bases; unmatched bases: 11. Germline values: CDR1 SSHAT, CDR2 FNYEAQ (reference sequence). CDR3 protein: CASSPSDSGRVEQYF. CDR3 DNA: TGTGCCAGCAGCCCATCTGATAGCGGGAGAGTCGAGCAGTACTTC. The full variable domain, in which reference TRBV7-7 and TRBJ2-7 provide the parts outside the CDR3, is GAGVSQSPRYKVTKRGQDVTLRCDPISSHATLYWYQQALGQGPEFLTYFNYEAQPDKSGLPSDRFSAERPEGSISTLTIQRTEQRDSAMYRCASSPSDSGRVEQYFGPGTRLTVT.

The chain has TRBV20-1 and TRBJ1-4, with D possibly matching TRBD1 (6 bases). The germline gives CDR1 DFQATT, CDR2 SNEGSKA (reference sequence). This CDR3 region has 15 residues. The V gene lost 3 bases and the J gene lost 0 bases, with 11 bases spanning the gap. This chain's CDR3 is CSASGGGSTNEKLFF. The CDR3 nucleotides are TGCAGTGCTAGTGGCGGGGGCTCAACTAATGAAAAACTGTTTTTT.

The V and J genes are TRBV7-2 and TRBJ1-2; TRBD1 matches at 7 bases. After removal of 4 bases from V and 4 bases from J, the junction contained 6 bases not matched to a gene. CDR1 and CDR2 (germline): SGHTA, FQGNSA. The CDR3 extends over 14 amino acids. The CDR3 DNA reads TGTGCCAGCAGCTCTCCGGGACAGACCTATGGCTACACCTTC. Its protein is CASSSPGQTYGYTF.

The rearrangement links TRBV4-3 to TRBJ1-3, with D possibly being TRBD1 (6 bases). Germline CDR1 LGHNA, CDR2 YSLEER. Trimming shortened V by 2 bases and J by 3 bases, and 8 bases separated the two germline ends. The CDR3 runs to 14 residues. CDR3 protein: CASSQQGNGNTIYF. As DNA, the CDR3 is TGCGCCAGCAGCCAACAGGGGAATGGAAACACCATATATTTT.

V and J are TRBV28 and TRBJ1-3; TRBD1 is a possible D gene (5 bases). V lost 10 bases to trimming and J lost 2 bases, with 12 bases between them. The V gene's germline CDR1 is MDHEN and CDR2 SYDVKM. The length of the CDR3 is 13 residues. In DNA form, the CDR3 reads TGTGCCATAAGGGGTTGGACTGGAAACACCATATATTTT. This gives the protein CAIRGWTGNTIYF. Full variable domain (rest looked up from reference TRBV28 and TRBJ1-3): DVKVTQSSRYLVKRTGEKVFLECVQDMDHENMFWYRQDPGLGLRLIYFSYDVKMKEKGDIPEGYSVSREKKERFSLILESASTNQTSMYLCAIRGWTGNTIYFGEGSWLTVV.

The rearrangement uses TRBV5-1 and TRBJ1-1; unclear D gene. Germline V lookup: CDR1 SGHRS, CDR2 YFSETQ. The ends were cut back, 4 bases at V and 0 bases at J, with 13 bases in the middle. CDR3 length equals 15 residues. The CDR3 DNA follows: TGCGCCAGCAGCCTTCGGGGATCGGTGAACACTGAAGCTTTCTTT. Residues: CASSLRGSVNTEAFF.

This rearrangement joins TRBV4-3 to TRBJ2-3; 9 bases align to TRBD2. J gave up 3 bases and V 1 base, and 11 bases lay outside the gene matches. The CDR3 length is 18 residues. Germline values: CDR1 LGHNA, CDR2 YSLEER. CDR3 nucleotide sequence: TGCGCCAGCAGCCAAGTACTTGCAGGTAGCGGGAGAACAGATACGCAGTATTTT. Translated: CASSQVLAGSGRTDTQYF.

This chain links TRBV19 with TRBJ1-1; D remains unclear. The germline CDR1 and CDR2 sequences are LNHDA and SQIVND (reference sequence). This CDR3 is 13 amino acids long. V lost 5 bases and J lost 3, with 10 bases in between. For the CDR3, the DNA is TGTGCCAGTAGTCGGCGAGAGGACACTGAAGCTTTCTTT. Protein sequence: CASSRREDTEAFF. Full variable domain (remainder filled in from reference TRBV19 and TRBJ1-1): DGGITQSPKYLFRKEGQNVTLSCEQNLNHDAMYWYRQDPGQGLRLIYYSQIVNDFQKGDIAEGYSVSREKKESFPLTVTSAQKNPTAFYLCASSRREDTEAFFGQGTRLTVV.